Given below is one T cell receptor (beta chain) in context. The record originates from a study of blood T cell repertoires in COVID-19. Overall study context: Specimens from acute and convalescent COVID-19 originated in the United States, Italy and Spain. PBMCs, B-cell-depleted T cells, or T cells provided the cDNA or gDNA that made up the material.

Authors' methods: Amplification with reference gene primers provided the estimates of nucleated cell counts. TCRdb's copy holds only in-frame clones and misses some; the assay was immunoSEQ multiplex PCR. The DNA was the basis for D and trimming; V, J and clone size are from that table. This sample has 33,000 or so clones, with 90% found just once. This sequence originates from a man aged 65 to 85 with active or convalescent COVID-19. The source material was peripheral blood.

CDR3 sequence: CASSRGTALNEKLFF. The CDR3 DNA sequence: TGCGCCAGCAGCCGTGGGACAGCCCTTAATGAAAAACTGTTTTTT. The V call is TRBV5-1, the J call TRBJ1-4, with TRBD1 matching 7 bases. Germline loops: CDR1 SGHRS, CDR2 YFSETQ. The junction had 7 bases not matched to a gene; V was cut back by 4 bases and J by 4 bases. The CDR3 loop spans 15 amino acids.